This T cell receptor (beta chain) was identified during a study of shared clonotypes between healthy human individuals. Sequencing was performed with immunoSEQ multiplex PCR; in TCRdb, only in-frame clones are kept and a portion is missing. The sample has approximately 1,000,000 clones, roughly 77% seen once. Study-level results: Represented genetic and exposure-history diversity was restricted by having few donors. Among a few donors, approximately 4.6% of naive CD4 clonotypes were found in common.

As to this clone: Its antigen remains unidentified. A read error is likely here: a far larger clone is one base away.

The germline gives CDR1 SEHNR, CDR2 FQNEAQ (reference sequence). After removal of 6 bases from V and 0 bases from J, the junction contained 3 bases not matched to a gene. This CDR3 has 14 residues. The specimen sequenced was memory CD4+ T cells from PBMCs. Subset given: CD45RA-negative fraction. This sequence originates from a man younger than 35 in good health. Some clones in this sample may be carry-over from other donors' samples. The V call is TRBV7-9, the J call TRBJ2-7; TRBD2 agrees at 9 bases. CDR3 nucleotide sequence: TGTGCCAGCAGATTTAGCGGGAGCTCCTACGAGCAGTACTTC. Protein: CASRFSGSSYEQYF.